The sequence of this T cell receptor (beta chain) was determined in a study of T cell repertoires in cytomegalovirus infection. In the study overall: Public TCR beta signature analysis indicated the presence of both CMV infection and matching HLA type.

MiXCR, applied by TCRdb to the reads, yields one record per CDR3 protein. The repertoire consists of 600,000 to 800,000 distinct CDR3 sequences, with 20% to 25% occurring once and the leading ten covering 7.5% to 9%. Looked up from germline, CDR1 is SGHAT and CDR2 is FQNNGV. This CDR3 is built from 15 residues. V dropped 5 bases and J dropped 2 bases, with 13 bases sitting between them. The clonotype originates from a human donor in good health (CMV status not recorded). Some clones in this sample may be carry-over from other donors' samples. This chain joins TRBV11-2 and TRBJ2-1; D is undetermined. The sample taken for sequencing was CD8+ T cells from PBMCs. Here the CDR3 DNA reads TGTGCCAGCAGCCTTGACACCCCCACCTACAATGAGCAGTTCTTC. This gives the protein CASSLDTPTYNEQFF.